The count of the clone carrying this T cell receptor beta chain is one. Antigen specificity is unknown. These data originate in a study of shared clonotypes between healthy human individuals. Findings and caveats of the study: Limitation of the genetic and exposure-history diversity represented came from the few donors. Clonotypes shared by all four sorted-subset donors had higher generation probabilities than non-shared clonotypes. Rarefaction revealed incomplete sorted-subset sequencing despite large depth.

Measured with immunoSEQ multiplex PCR; TCRdb has only the in-frame clones, and not every one. The sample has more than 1.2 million clones; 98% to 99% are singletons. V was clipped by 8 bases and J by 5 bases; unmatched bases: 6. CDR1 is KGHSH, CDR2 LQKENI, per germline. The CDR3 has 14 amino acids. This clonotype was obtained from a young man in good health. The chain combines TRBV18 with TRBJ1-4; 9 nucleotides agree with TRBD1. Sequenced: naive CD4+ T cells sorted from blood. As to subset: CD45RA+ positively selected. The CDR3 is CASRGDRANEKLFF. Written as DNA, the CDR3 is TGTGCCAGCCGGGGGGACAGGGCGAATGAAAAACTGTTTTTT.